This T cell receptor beta chain was identified in a study of post-analysis software for immune sequencing data. Regarding the study as a whole: Clustering by F measure revealed strong co-clustering among samples prepared together in one batch. Controls showed lower frequencies than patients for roughly five TRBV segments, and TRBV5-6, TRBV5-1 and TRBV20-1 were among these. Among multiple sclerosis patients, normalized Chao1 diversity was significantly below that of controls.

Remarks on this clonotype: What it binds is unknown.

Prepared libraries of TCR beta cDNA carried unique molecular identifiers. Hundreds of thousands of cDNA molecules came from around 0.96 to 9.9 million T cells. A single record per CDR3 protein comes from TCRdb applying MiXCR to the PCR reads. The sample has over 700,000 distinct CDR3 sequences, roughly 30% seen once. Deletions cut 2 bases from V and 1 base from J, with 2 bases between. This CDR3 contains 13 residues. The germline V gene encodes CDR1 SGHTA and CDR2 FQGNSA. The chain joins TRBV7-2 to TRBJ2-2; no clear D gene. Material: blood. This receptor was identified in a girl under 18 with multiple sclerosis. CDR3 in DNA: TGTGCCAGCAGCTTATGGAACACCGGGGAGCTGTTTTTT. This translates into CASSLWNTGELFF.